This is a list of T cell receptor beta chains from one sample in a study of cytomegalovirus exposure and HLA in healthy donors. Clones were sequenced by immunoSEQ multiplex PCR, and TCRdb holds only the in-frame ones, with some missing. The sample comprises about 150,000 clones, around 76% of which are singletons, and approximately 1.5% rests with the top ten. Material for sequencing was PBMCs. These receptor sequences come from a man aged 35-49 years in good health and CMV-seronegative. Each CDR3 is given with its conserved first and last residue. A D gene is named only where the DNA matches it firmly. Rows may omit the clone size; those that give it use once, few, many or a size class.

CDR3 protein: CASSLGTQGARGYTF
CDR3 DNA: TGTGCCAGCAGCTTGGGAACACAGGGGGCACGAGGCTACACCTTC
D gene: TRBD1
J gene: TRBJ1-2
clone size: once
V gene: TRBV5-4

CDR3 protein: CASSPTTDYEQFF
CDR3 DNA: TGTGCCAGCTCACCGACGACAGACTATGAGCAGTTCTTC
D gene: NA
J gene: TRBJ2-1
clone size: NA
V gene: TRBV18

CDR3 protein: CSSSSLDTWDTEAFF
CDR3 DNA: TGTTCCAGCAGCTCACTGGACACGTGGGACACTGAAGCTTTCTTT
D gene: NA
J gene: TRBJ1-1
clone size: NA
V gene: TRBV7-9

CDR3 protein: CASSLQGAQTEAFF
CDR3 DNA: TGTGCCAGCAGCTTACAGGGGGCGCAGACTGAAGCTTTCTTT
D gene: TRBD1
J gene: TRBJ1-1
clone size: NA
V gene: TRBV5-4

CDR3 protein: CASSAATGRDTQYF
CDR3 DNA: TGTGCCAGCAGCGCCGCCACAGGGAGAGATACGCAGTATTTT
D gene: NA
J gene: TRBJ2-3
clone size: NA
V gene: TRBV7-9

CDR3 protein: CASSRDGNTIYF
CDR3 DNA: TGTGCCAGTAGCCGCGATGGTAACACCATATATTTT
D gene: NA
J gene: TRBJ1-3
clone size: NA
V gene: TRBV19

CDR3 protein: CASSVAEGNGYTF
CDR3 DNA: TGTGCCAGCAGCGTAGCGGAGGGAAATGGCTACACCTTC
D gene: NA
J gene: TRBJ1-2
clone size: NA
V gene: TRBV9

CDR3 protein: CASSAYQSHEAFF
CDR3 DNA: TGTGCCAGCAGCGCCTACCAATCGCACGAAGCTTTCTTT
D gene: NA
J gene: TRBJ1-1
clone size: NA
V gene: TRBV9

CDR3 protein: CASSPGARGEKLFF
CDR3 DNA: TGTGCCAGCAGCCCAGGGGCGCGAGGGGAAAAACTGTTTTTT
D gene: NA
J gene: TRBJ1-4
clone size: NA
V gene: TRBV7-2

CDR3 protein: CASSFPTSGGPRQFF
CDR3 DNA: TGTGCCAGCAGCTTCCCGACTAGCGGGGGCCCCCGGCAGTTCTTC
D gene: TRBD2
J gene: TRBJ2-1
clone size: NA
V gene: TRBV7-2

CDR3 protein: CASSVVGQGASEAFF
CDR3 DNA: TGTGCCAGCAGCGTAGTTGGGCAGGGGGCATCTGAAGCTTTCTTT
D gene: TRBD1
J gene: TRBJ1-1
clone size: NA
V gene: TRBV9

CDR3 protein: CASSVDRFDGYTF
CDR3 DNA: TGCGCCAGCAGCGTGGACAGGTTCGACGGCTACACCTTC
D gene: TRBD1
J gene: TRBJ1-2
clone size: NA
V gene: TRBV5-1

CDR3 protein: CASWGGSWNTEAFF
CDR3 DNA: TGTGCCAGTTGGGGGGGATCTTGGAACACTGAAGCTTTCTTT
D gene: NA
J gene: TRBJ1-1
clone size: few
V gene: TRBV2

CDR3 protein: CAWSVTDAGGYTF
CDR3 DNA: TGTGCCTGGAGTGTAACGGATGCGGGTGGCTACACCTTC
D gene: NA
J gene: TRBJ1-2
clone size: NA
V gene: TRBV30

CDR3 protein: CASSQRSVETGELFF
CDR3 DNA: TGTGCCAGCAGCCAACGATCTGTAGAAACCGGGGAGCTGTTTTTT
D gene: NA
J gene: TRBJ2-2
clone size: NA
V gene: TRBV4-2

CDR3 protein: CASSLDDRLGSPLHF
CDR3 DNA: TGCGCCAGCAGCTTGGACGACAGGTTGGGGTCACCCCTCCACTTT
D gene: NA
J gene: TRBJ1-6
clone size: NA
V gene: TRBV5-1

CDR3 protein: CAISESKGDLGEAFF
CDR3 DNA: TGTGCCATCAGTGAGTCGAAGGGGGACCTAGGAGAAGCTTTCTTT
D gene: NA
J gene: TRBJ1-1
clone size: few
V gene: TRBV10-3

CDR3 protein: CASSLTGGKEKLFF
CDR3 DNA: TGTGCCAGCAGCCTGACAGGGGGCAAGGAAAAACTGTTTTTT
D gene: TRBD1
J gene: TRBJ1-4
clone size: NA
V gene: TRBV7-2

CDR3 protein: CASSLRISGQETQYF
CDR3 DNA: TGCGCCAGCAGCTTGAGGATTAGCGGCCAAGAGACCCAGTACTTC
D gene: NA
J gene: TRBJ2-5
clone size: NA
V gene: TRBV5-1

CDR3 protein: CASSIGGGQETQYF
CDR3 DNA: TGTGCCAGTAGTATAGGTGGAGGACAAGAGACCCAGTACTTC
D gene: NA
J gene: TRBJ2-5
clone size: NA
V gene: TRBV19

CDR3 protein: CASSGHRDRFSGAGFGVSTDTQYF
CDR3 DNA: TGTGCCAGCAGCGGGCACCGGGACAGGTTTTCAGGGGCGGGTTTCGGCGTAAGCACAGATACGCAGTATTTT
D gene: TRBD1
J gene: TRBJ2-3
clone size: NA
V gene: TRBV9

CDR3 protein: CASGLSRTSENTGELFF
CDR3 DNA: TGTGCTAGTGGTTTGTCCCGGACTAGTGAGAACACCGGGGAGCTGTTTTTT
D gene: TRBD2
J gene: TRBJ2-2
clone size: NA
V gene: TRBV12-5

CDR3 protein: CSVEPGGGYEQYF
CDR3 DNA: TGCAGCGTTGAACCGGGGGGCGGCTACGAGCAGTACTTC
D gene: NA
J gene: TRBJ2-7
clone size: NA
V gene: TRBV29-1

CDR3 protein: CASSYTGLGTDTQYF
CDR3 DNA: TGCGCCAGCAGCTATACCGGTCTGGGCACAGATACGCAGTATTTT
D gene: NA
J gene: TRBJ2-3
clone size: NA
V gene: TRBV5-1

CDR3 protein: CASSQPGQAQETQYF
CDR3 DNA: TGCGCCAGCAGCCAACCGGGACAAGCCCAAGAGACCCAGTACTTC
D gene: NA
J gene: TRBJ2-5
clone size: NA
V gene: TRBV4-1

CDR3 protein: CASSETYDRDSNQPQHF
CDR3 DNA: TGCGCCAGCAGTGAGACCTACGACAGGGATTCCAATCAGCCCCAGCATTTT
D gene: TRBD1
J gene: TRBJ1-5
clone size: NA
V gene: TRBV10-2